Listed below are T cell receptor beta chains from one sample, sequenced in a study of CD8 T cells in Susac syndrome. TCRdb fed the immunoSEQ multiplex PCR reads into MiXCR, producing one record per CDR3 protein. The data show some 260,000 distinct CDR3 sequences, roughly 85% seen once. The sample comprised CD8+ T cells from PBMCs. The source of these receptors is a human donor with multiple sclerosis. CDR3s include the opening cysteine and the closing phenylalanine or tryptophan. Fields, in order: V gene, J gene, clone size, D gene, CDR3 protein, CDR3 DNA. D genes are given only for firm matches. Only part of the rows carry a size: once, few, many, or a class if the clone is expanded.

>TRBV2|TRBJ2-2|once|NA
CASSPTRTGELFF
TGTGCCAGCAGCCCGACTAGGACCGGGGAGCTGTTTTTT
>TRBV27|TRBJ2-1|NA|TRBD2
CASSTYSGRSHNEQFF
TGTGCCAGCAGTACTTATAGCGGGAGATCCCACAATGAGCAGTTCTTC
>TRBV12-3/TRBV12-4|TRBJ2-1|once|NA
CASLNPDLGDEQFF
TGTGCCAGCTTAAACCCGGACTTGGGTGATGAGCAGTTCTTC
>TRBV9|TRBJ2-7|NA|TRBD1
CASSPWTGGDEQYF
TGTGCCAGCAGCCCCTGGACAGGAGGTGACGAGCAGTACTTC
>TRBV4-2|TRBJ2-7|NA|NA
CASSHSLADSSYEQYF
TGTGCCAGCAGCCACTCACTAGCCGATAGCTCCTACGAGCAGTACTTC
>TRBV6-1|TRBJ1-2|once|NA
CAISILSWVGAYGYTF
TGTGCCATCTCCATCCTTAGTTGGGTTGGCGCTTATGGCTACACCTTC
>TRBV30|TRBJ1-1|NA|NA
CAWSGAVRTLHEAFF
TGTGCCTGGAGTGGGGCAGTCCGCACCCTCCACGAAGCTTTCTTT
>TRBV27|TRBJ2-7|NA|NA
CASSLRQDGYEQYF
TGTGCCAGCAGTTTACGACAGGACGGCTACGAGCAGTACTTC
>TRBV6-1|TRBJ2-7|NA|NA
CASSPTGYYEQYF
TGTGCCAGCAGCCCCACCGGCTACTACGAGCAGTACTTC
>TRBV12-3/TRBV12-4|TRBJ2-5|NA|NA
CASNSGQETQYF
TGTGCCAGCAACAGCGGACAAGAGACCCAGTACTTC
>TRBV3-1|TRBJ1-6|NA|NA
CASSQGGGAPLHF
TGTGCCAGCAGCCAAGGGGGAGGAGCACCCCTCCACTTT
>TRBV27|TRBJ1-5|NA|TRBD1
CASTSDRLRQPQHF
TGTGCCAGCACCTCGGACAGGCTTAGGCAGCCCCAGCATTTT
>TRBV18|TRBJ2-7|once|NA
CASSPTGHTTYEQYF
TGTGCCAGCTCACCCACGGGACATACCACCTACGAGCAGTACTTC
>TRBV24-1|TRBJ2-3|once|NA
CASHDGGDTQYF
TGTGCCAGCCATGACGGCGGAGATACGCAGTATTTT
>TRBV28|TRBJ2-5|NA|TRBD2
CASSFRGTSGLQETQYF
TGTGCCAGCAGTTTCCGAGGGACTAGCGGGCTACAAGAGACCCAGTACTTC
>TRBV19|TRBJ2-7|NA|NA
CASAPGRSFYEQYF
TGTGCCAGTGCTCCGGGCCGTTCTTTCTACGAGCAGTACTTC
>TRBV19|TRBJ1-1|NA|NA
CASRKGNPEAFF
TGTGCCAGTAGAAAGGGGAACCCTGAAGCTTTCTTT
>TRBV12-5|TRBJ1-5|NA|TRBD1
CASGLVPQGGPQHF
TGTGCTAGTGGTTTGGTACCCCAGGGGGGGCCCCAGCATTTT
>TRBV27|TRBJ2-7|NA|NA
CASSPFLVVGYEQYF
TGTGCCAGCAGTCCCTTTTTAGTCGTAGGCTACGAGCAGTACTTC
>TRBV9|TRBJ2-6|NA|NA
CASSVAPGLESGANVLTF
TGTGCCAGCAGCGTAGCCCCCGGGTTGGAATCTGGGGCCAACGTCCTGACTTTC
>TRBV2|TRBJ1-4|NA|NA
CASVNRGSGGKLFF
TGTGCCAGCGTTAATAGGGGGAGTGGAGGAAAACTGTTTTTT
>TRBV2|TRBJ2-3|NA|NA
CANHAGEGSGSDTQYF
TGTGCCAATCATGCAGGGGAGGGATCTGGGTCAGATACGCAGTATTTT
>TRBV9|TRBJ2-7|NA|NA
CASSVGASRTEEQYF
TGTGCCAGCAGCGTCGGGGCTAGCAGGACTGAGGAGCAGTACTTC
>TRBV27|TRBJ2-3|NA|TRBD2
CASSWGLESTDTQYF
TGTGCCAGCAGTTGGGGACTAGAAAGCACAGATACGCAGTATTTT
>TRBV4-1|TRBJ2-7|NA|TRBD2
CASRRTSGRNEQYF
TGCGCCAGCAGAAGGACTAGCGGGAGGAACGAGCAGTACTTC
>TRBV20-1|TRBJ2-7|few|NA
CSALLGTLPSYEQYF
TGCAGTGCTCTTCTCGGGACTCTCCCCTCCTACGAGCAGTACTTC
>TRBV27|TRBJ1-2|NA|TRBD1
CASSLGGTGPNYGYTF
TGTGCCAGCAGTTTGGGGGGGACAGGGCCTAACTATGGCTACACCTTC
>TRBV30|TRBJ1-1|NA|NA
CAWSGPGVNTEAFF
TGTGCCTGGAGTGGGCCCGGGGTGAACACTGAAGCTTTCTTT
>TRBV19|TRBJ2-7|NA|NA
CASSPPGQGLFYEQYF
TGTGCCAGTAGTCCCCCCGGGCAAGGCTTGTTCTACGAGCAGTACTTC
>TRBV7-8|TRBJ2-2|few|NA
CASSLVIGNTGELFF
TGTGCCAGCAGCTTAGTTATAGGGAACACCGGGGAGCTGTTTTTT
>TRBV6-5|TRBJ2-2|few|NA
CASSYSENTGELFF
TGTGCCAGCAGTTACTCTGAGAACACCGGGGAGCTGTTTTTT